Presented here are 18 T cell receptor beta chains from one specimen sequenced in a study of neoadjuvant anti-PD-1 for oral cavity cancer. The data were produced by immunoSEQ multiplex PCR, yet TCRdb's version contains in-frame clones alone and is incomplete. The sample gives around 5,700 clones, roughly 56% of which show up once; approximately 7.9% is in the top ten. The sequences come from tumor tissue, collected before nivolumab (anti-PD-1) treatment. The receptor source for this set is a person between 35 and 79 years old with oral cavity squamous cell carcinoma.

In its sample, this clone was seen a few times. This sequence joins TRBV15 and TRBJ2-2, with D perhaps TRBD2 (5 bases). V gave up 0 bases and J gave up 4 bases, with 12 bases separating them. Germline CDR1 and CDR2: LNHNV and YYDKDF (reference sequence). The CDR3 loop spans 16 amino acids. The CDR3 region has the DNA TGTGCCACCAGCAGAGAAGCTAGCACCTTCACCGGGGAGCTGTTTTTT. Protein: CATSREASTFTGELFF.

V is TRBV4-2 and J is TRBJ2-6; D is ambiguous. CDR3 length: 16 residues. Per the germline V gene, CDR1 is LGHNA and CDR2 is YNFKEQ. Trimming stripped 5 bases from V and 0 bases from J, with 11 bases between. The CDR3: CASSIRWTSGANVLTF. CDR3 DNA: TGTGCCAGCAGCATCCGATGGACCTCTGGGGCCAACGTCCTGACTTTC.

This clone was picked up one time. The chain combines TRBV6-6 with TRBJ2-1, with 14 nucleotides matching TRBD2. The CDR3 contains 14 residues. The ends lost 6 bases at V and 7 bases at J; junction bases unmatched: 2. In germline, CDR1 is MNHNY, CDR2 SVGAGI (reference sequence). The CDR3 DNA reads as TGTGCCAGCAGGGGACTAGCGGGGGAAAATGAGCAGTTCTTC. Amino acid sequence: CASRGLAGENEQFF.

The chain couples TRBV5-1 to TRBJ2-5, with a possible D match to TRBD1 (5 bases). The germline V gene has CDR1 SGHRS and CDR2 YFSETQ. V dropped 7 bases and J dropped 2 bases, with 12 bases sitting between them. The CDR3 loop spans 13 amino acids. The CDR3 protein is CASEPGFQETQYF. The CDR3 bases are TGCGCCAGCGAACCAGGGTTTCAAGAGACCCAGTACTTC.

This clone was detected only a few times. A junction end diverges from the germline sequence, so it may reflect a read error. The gene calls are TRBV7-9 and TRBJ2-1; the D is unclear. The V gene's germline CDR1 is SEHNR and CDR2 FQNEAQ (reference sequence). This CDR3 spans 12 amino acids. The CDR3 region is CASSPSFNEQFF. The DNA of the CDR3 is TGTGCCAGCAGCCCCTCCTTCAATGAGCAGTTCTTC.

This clone came up a few times. This rearrangement joins TRBV2 to TRBJ1-2, with D unclear. Germline V gene data show CDR1 as SNHLY and CDR2 as FYNNEI. V lost 6 bases and J 6 bases, leaving 14 bases between the germline ends. This CDR3 has 13 residues. CDR3 sequence reads: CASRVRSRDGYTF. The CDR3 DNA reads as TGTGCCAGCAGGGTGCGGTCACGTGATGGCTACACCTTC.

V and J are TRBV19 and TRBJ1-4, with a tentative D call TRBD1 (5 bases). The CDR3 extends over 15 amino acids. V was clipped by 3 bases and J by 10 bases, with 18 bases between them. Germline V gene data show CDR1 as LNHDA and CDR2 as SQIVND (reference sequence). Written as DNA, the CDR3 is TGTGCCAGTAGTATGATGGGAGGCCGGGACGGAAAACTGTTTTTT. Translation gives CASSMMGGRDGKLFF. Combining the CDR3 with reference TRBV19 and TRBJ1-4 gives the whole variable domain DGGITQSPKYLFRKEGQNVTLSCEQNLNHDAMYWYRQDPGQGLRLIYYSQIVNDFQKGDIAEGYSVSREKKESFPLTVTSAQKNPTAFYLCASSMMGGRDGKLFFGSGTQLSVL.

This rearrangement joins TRBV19 to TRBJ1-5, with no clear D. Germline CDR1 reads LNHDA; CDR2 reads SQIVND (reference sequence). V lost 3 bases, J lost 2 bases, and 11 bases lay in between. CDR3 length equals 15 residues. CDR3 coding DNA: TGTGCCAGTAGTATTTGGGGTGGGGGCAATCAGCCCCAGCATTTT. Its protein product is CASSIWGGGNQPQHF.

This rearrangement joins TRBV7-3 to TRBJ2-1; no firm D call. The V gene lost 1 base and the J gene lost 0 bases, with 25 bases spanning the gap. The germline gives CDR1 SGHTA, CDR2 FQGTGA. The CDR3 consists of 21 residues. The CDR3, as DNA: TGTGCCAGCAGCTTAAAACCGAGTACCAACCTTGGTAGGAGCTCCTACAATGAGCAGTTCTTC. Protein: CASSLKPSTNLGRSSYNEQFF. Supplemented by reference TRBV7-3 and TRBJ2-1, the full variable domain reads GAGVSQTPSNKVTEKGKYVELRCDPISGHTALYWYRQSLGQGPEFLIYFQGTGAADDSGLPNDRFFAVRPEGSVSTLKIQRTERGDSAVYLCASSLKPSTNLGRSSYNEQFFGPGTRLTVL.

The chain has TRBV11-2 and TRBJ1-1, with D possibly being TRBD1 (5 bases). With 4 bases removed from V and 1 base from J, the gap between germline ends came to 7 bases. Germline-derived CDR1 and CDR2 are SGHAT and FQNNGV. The CDR3 extends over 13 amino acids. The CDR3 bases are TGTGCCAGCAGCTCCCAGGGGAACACTGAAGCTTTCTTT. The encoded protein is CASSSQGNTEAFF.

This clone has only a few counts. V is TRBV11-2 and J is TRBJ2-2; D remains ambiguous. Trimming cost V 3 bases and J 4 bases, with 6 bases left between them. This CDR3 comprises 13 residues. Germline CDR1 reads SGHAT; CDR2 reads FQNNGV. CDR3 sequence reads: CASSFMRTGELFF. The CDR3 DNA is TGTGCCAGCAGCTTCATGCGCACCGGGGAGCTGTTTTTT.

V gene TRBV30 combines with J gene TRBJ1-2; D might be TRBD1 (5 bases). The V and J ends lost 3 bases and 3 bases respectively, with 14 bases between them. Per the germline V gene, CDR1 is GTSNPN and CDR2 is SVGIG (reference sequence). The CDR3 is made up of 14 amino acids. CDR3 DNA: TGTGCCTGGAGGGCGGGGGTAGGGGACTATGGCTACACCTTC. Its protein is CAWRAGVGDYGYTF.

Regarding this clone: One junction end disagrees with the germline gene, perhaps due to a read error. In DNA, the CDR3 is TGTGCTAGCAGCTTCCAGCGGGGGTCCCAAGAGACCCAGTACTTC. As protein: CASSFQRGSQETQYF. The chain uses TRBV7-7 and TRBJ2-5, with 8 bases aligning to TRBD2. The CDR3 extends over 15 amino acids. Germline V gives CDR1 SSHAT, CDR2 FNYEAQ (reference sequence).

The gene calls are TRBV9 and TRBJ1-3; 7 bases are shared with TRBD1. The CDR3 sequence is 14 residues long. Trimming cost V 10 bases and J 0 bases; bases outside gene matches: 7. Per germline, CDR1 SGDLS and CDR2 YYNGEE. The CDR3 reads CASRQGTSGNTIYF. CDR3 nucleotides: TGTGCCTCGAGACAGGGAACCTCTGGAAACACCATATATTTT.

The rearrangement links TRBV6-5 to TRBJ2-7; D possibly uses TRBD1 or TRBD2 (5 bases each). The length of the CDR3 is 13 residues. Per the germline V gene, CDR1 is MNHEY and CDR2 is SVGAGI. Trimming stripped 6 bases from V and 2 bases from J, with 11 bases between. This chain's CDR3 is CASSGTGTYEQYF. The CDR3 DNA follows: TGTGCCAGCAGCGGGACCGGGACCTACGAGCAGTACTTC.

The J gene is TRBJ1-4, the V gene TRBV5-1; the D is unclear. The CDR3 spans 15 residues. Germline V CDR1 and CDR2: SGHRS, YFSETQ. V lost 6 bases to trimming and J lost 4 bases, with 16 bases between them. CDR3 amino acids: CASTPGPSFNEKLFF. The CDR3 DNA reads TGCGCCAGCACCCCCGGACCGTCTTTTAATGAAAAACTGTTTTTT.

The chain recombines TRBV18 with TRBJ1-1, with TRBD1 matching 8 bases. This CDR3 region has 15 residues. Unmatched junction bases numbered 12, after V lost 1 base and J lost 11 bases. CDR1 is KGHSH, CDR2 LQKENI, per germline. CDR3 region: CASSPRLGTGRRAFF. The CDR3 bases are TGTGCCAGCTCACCACGGCTAGGGACAGGCAGGAGGGCTTTCTTT.

CDR3 sequence (DNA): TGTGCCAGTACCGGACCCCAGAACACTGAAGCTTTCTTT. This codes for CASTGPQNTEAFF. The chain carries TRBV19 and TRBJ1-1; no reliable D call. V was pared by 7 bases and J by 1 base, with 10 bases between. The V gene's germline CDR1 is LNHDA and CDR2 SQIVND (reference sequence). This CDR3 has 13 residues.